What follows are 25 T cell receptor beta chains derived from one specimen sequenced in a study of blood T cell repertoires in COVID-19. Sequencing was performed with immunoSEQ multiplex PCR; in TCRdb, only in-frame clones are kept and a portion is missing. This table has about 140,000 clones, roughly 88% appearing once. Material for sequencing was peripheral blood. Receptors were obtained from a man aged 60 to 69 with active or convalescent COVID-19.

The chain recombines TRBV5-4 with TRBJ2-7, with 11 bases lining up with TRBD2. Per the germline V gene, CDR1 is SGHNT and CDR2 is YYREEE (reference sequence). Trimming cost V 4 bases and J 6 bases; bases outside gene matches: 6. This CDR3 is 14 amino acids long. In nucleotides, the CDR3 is TGTGCCAGCAGCACGACTAGCGGGAACGGCGAGCAGTACTTC. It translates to CASSTTSGNGEQYF.

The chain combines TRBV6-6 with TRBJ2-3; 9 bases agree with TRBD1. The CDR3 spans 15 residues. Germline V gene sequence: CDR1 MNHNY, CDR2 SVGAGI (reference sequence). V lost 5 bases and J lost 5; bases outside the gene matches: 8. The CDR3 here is CASSPTGGSRDTQYF. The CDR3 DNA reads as TGTGCCAGCAGTCCGACAGGGGGGAGTAGAGATACGCAGTATTTT.

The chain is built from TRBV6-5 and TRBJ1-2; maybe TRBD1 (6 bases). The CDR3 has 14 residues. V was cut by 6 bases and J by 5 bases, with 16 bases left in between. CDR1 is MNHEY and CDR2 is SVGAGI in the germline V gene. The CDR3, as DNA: TGTGCCAGCAGGGTTCCCGGGACATCATATGGCTACACCTTC. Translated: CASRVPGTSYGYTF.

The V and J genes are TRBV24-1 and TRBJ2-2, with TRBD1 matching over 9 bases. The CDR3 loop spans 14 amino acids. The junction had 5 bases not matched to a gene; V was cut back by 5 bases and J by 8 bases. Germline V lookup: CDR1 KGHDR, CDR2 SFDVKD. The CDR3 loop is CATSVQGASGELFF. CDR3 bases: TGTGCCACCAGTGTACAGGGGGCATCGGGGGAGCTGTTTTTT.

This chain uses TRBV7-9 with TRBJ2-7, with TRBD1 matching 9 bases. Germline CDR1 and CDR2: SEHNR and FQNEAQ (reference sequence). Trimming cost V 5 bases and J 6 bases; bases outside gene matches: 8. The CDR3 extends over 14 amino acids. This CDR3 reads CASSAQGAIPEQYF. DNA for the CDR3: TGTGCCAGCAGCGCACAGGGGGCGATCCCCGAGCAGTACTTC.

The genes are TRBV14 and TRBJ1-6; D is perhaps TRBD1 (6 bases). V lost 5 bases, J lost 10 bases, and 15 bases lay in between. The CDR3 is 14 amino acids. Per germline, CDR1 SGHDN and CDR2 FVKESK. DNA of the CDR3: TGTGCCAGCAGCTTACAGGGAAACCGCTCACCCCTCCACTTT. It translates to CASSLQGNRSPLHF.

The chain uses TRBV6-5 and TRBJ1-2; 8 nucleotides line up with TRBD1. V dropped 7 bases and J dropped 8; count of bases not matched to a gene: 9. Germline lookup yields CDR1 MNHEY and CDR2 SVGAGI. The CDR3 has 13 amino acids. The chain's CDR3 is CASIGQGLGGYTF. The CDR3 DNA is TGTGCCAGCATTGGACAGGGCTTGGGAGGCTACACCTTC.

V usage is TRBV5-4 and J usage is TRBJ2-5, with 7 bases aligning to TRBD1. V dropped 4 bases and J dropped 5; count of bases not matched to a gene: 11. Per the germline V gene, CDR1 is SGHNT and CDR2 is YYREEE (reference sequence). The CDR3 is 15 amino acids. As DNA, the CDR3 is TGTGCCAGCAGCGGACAGACCAAACAGGGGGAGACCCAGTACTTC. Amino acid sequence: CASSGQTKQGETQYF. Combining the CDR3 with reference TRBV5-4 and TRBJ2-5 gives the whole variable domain ETGVTQSPTHLIKTRGQQVTLRCSSQSGHNTVSWYQQALGQGPQFIFQYYREEENGRGNFPPRFSGLQFPNYSSELNVNALELDDSALYLCASSGQTKQGETQYFGPGTRLLVL.

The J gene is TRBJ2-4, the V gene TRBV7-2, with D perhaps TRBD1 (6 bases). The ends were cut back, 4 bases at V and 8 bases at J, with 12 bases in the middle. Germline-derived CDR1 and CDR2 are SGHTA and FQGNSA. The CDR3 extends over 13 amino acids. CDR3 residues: CASSSTGLHIQYF. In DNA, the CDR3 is TGTGCCAGCAGCTCAACAGGGTTACACATTCAGTACTTC.

CDR3 bases: TGCAGCGCCGAGGGAAATCTGAACACTGAAGCTTTCTTT. Residues: CSAEGNLNTEAFF. The chain joins TRBV29-1 to TRBJ1-1, with no clear D. The CDR3 has 13 residues. Trimming removed 7 bases at V and 0 bases at J, with 12 bases between. Looked up from germline, CDR1 is SQVTM and CDR2 is ANQGSEA. The whole variable domain, filled in from reference TRBV29-1 and TRBJ1-1, reads SAVISQKPSRDICQRGTSLTIQCQVDSQVTMMFWYRQQPGQSLTLIATANQGSEATYESGFVIDKFPISRPNLTFSTLTVSNMSPEDSSIYLCSAEGNLNTEAFFGQGTRLTVV.

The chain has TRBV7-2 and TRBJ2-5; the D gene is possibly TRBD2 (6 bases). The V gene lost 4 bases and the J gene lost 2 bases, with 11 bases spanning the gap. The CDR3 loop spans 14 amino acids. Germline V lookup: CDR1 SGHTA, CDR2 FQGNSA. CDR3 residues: CASSSQRVQETQYF. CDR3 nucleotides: TGTGCCAGCAGCTCACAGCGGGTTCAAGAGACCCAGTACTTC.

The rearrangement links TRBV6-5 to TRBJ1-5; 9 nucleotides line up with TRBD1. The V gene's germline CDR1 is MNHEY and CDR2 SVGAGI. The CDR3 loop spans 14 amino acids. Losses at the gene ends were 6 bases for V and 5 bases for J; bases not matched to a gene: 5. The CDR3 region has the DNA TGTGCCAGCAGCAAGGACAGGGGCGATCAGCCCCAGCATTTT. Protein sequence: CASSKDRGDQPQHF.

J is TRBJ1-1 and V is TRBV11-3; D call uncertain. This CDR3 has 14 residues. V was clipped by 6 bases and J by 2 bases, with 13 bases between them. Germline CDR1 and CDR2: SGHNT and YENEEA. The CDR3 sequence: CASSRGRSNTEAFF. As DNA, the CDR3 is TGTGCCAGCAGTCGCGGCCGTTCCAACACTGAAGCTTTCTTT.

The DNA of the CDR3 is TGTGCCAGCAGCAACAGGGGAGGAGGCTACACCTTC. This gives the protein CASSNRGGGYTF. The V call is TRBV7-9, the J call TRBJ1-2; 7 nucleotides line up with TRBD1. The V segment lost 5 bases and the J segment 8 bases; nucleotides outside the gene matches: 5. Germline V CDR1 and CDR2: SEHNR, FQNEAQ (reference sequence). This CDR3 is built from 12 residues.

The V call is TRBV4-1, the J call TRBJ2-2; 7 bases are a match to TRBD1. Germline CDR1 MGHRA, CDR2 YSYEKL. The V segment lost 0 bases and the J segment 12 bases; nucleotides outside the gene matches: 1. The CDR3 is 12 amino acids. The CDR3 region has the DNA TGCGCCAGCAGCCAAGAGACAGGGAAGCTGTTTTTT. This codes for CASSQETGKLFF.

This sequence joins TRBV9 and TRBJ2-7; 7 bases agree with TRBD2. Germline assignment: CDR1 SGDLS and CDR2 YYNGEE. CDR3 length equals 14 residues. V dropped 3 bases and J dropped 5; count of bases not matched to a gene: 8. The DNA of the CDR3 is TGTGCCAGCAGCGCCGGGACTATTTTTAACGAGCAGTACTTC. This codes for CASSAGTIFNEQYF. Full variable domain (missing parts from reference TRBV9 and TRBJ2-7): DSGVTQTPKHLITATGQRVTLRCSPRSGDLSVYWYQQSLDQGLQFLIQYYNGEERAKGNILERFSAQQFPDLHSELNLSSLELGDSALYFCASSAGTIFNEQYFGPGTRLTVT.

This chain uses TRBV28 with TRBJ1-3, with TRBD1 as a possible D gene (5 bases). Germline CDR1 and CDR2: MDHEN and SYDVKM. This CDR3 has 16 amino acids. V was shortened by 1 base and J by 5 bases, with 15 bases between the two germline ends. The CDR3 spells CASSLFGQGGRNTIYF. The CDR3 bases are TGTGCCAGCAGTTTATTCGGGCAGGGAGGTCGAAACACCATATATTTT. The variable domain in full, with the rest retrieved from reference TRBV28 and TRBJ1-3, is DVKVTQSSRYLVKRTGEKVFLECVQDMDHENMFWYRQDPGLGLRLIYFSYDVKMKEKGDIPEGYSVSREKKERFSLILESASTNQTSMYLCASSLFGQGGRNTIYFGEGSWLTVV.

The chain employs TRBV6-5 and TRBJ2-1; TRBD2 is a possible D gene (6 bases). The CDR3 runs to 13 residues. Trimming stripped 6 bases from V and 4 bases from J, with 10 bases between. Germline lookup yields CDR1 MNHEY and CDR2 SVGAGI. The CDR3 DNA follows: TGTGCCAGCAGGCTAGCGCCATACAATGAGCAGTTCTTC. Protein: CASRLAPYNEQFF.

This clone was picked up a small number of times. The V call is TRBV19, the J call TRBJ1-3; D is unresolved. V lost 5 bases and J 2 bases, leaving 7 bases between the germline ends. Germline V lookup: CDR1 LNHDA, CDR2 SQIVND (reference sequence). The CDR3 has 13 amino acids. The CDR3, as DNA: TGTGCCAGTAGTCCCGGGGCTGGAAACACCATATATTTT. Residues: CASSPGAGNTIYF.

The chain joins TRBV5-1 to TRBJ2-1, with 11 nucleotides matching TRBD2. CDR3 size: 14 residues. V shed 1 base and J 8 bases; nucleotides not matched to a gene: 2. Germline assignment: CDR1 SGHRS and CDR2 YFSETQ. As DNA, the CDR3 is TGCGCCAGCAGCTTGACTAGCGGGAGAGATGAGCAGTTCTTC. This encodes CASSLTSGRDEQFF.

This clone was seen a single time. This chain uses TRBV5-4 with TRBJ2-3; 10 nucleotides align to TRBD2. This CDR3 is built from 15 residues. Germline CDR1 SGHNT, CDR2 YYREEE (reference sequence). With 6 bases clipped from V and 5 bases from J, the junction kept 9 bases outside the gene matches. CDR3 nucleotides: TGTGCCAGCACCGAAAGCGGGAGGGCCGGAGATACGCAGTATTTT. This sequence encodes CASTESGRAGDTQYF.

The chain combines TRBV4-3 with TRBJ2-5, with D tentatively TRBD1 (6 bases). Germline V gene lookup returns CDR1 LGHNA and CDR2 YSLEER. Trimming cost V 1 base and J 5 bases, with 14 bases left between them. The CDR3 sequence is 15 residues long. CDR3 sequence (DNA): TGCGCCAGCAGCCAAGGCAGCAGGGGCACGGAGACCCAGTACTTC. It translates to CASSQGSRGTETQYF.

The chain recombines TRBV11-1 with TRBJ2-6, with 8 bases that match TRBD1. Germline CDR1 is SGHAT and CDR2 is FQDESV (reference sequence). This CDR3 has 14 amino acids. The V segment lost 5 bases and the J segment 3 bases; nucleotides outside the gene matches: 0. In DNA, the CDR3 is TGTGCCAGCAGCGACAGGGGTGGGGCCAACGTCCTGACTTTC. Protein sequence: CASSDRGGANVLTF.

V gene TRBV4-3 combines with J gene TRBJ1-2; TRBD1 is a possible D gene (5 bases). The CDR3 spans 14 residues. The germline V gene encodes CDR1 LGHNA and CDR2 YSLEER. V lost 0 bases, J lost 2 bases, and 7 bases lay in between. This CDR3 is CASSQDRGNYGYTF. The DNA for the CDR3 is TGCGCCAGCAGCCAAGATAGGGGAAACTATGGCTACACCTTC.

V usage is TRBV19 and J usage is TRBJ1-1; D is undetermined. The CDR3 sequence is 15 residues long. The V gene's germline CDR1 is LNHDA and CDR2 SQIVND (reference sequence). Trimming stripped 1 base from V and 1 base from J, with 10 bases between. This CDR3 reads CASSIGGSWNTEAFF. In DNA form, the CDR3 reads TGTGCCAGTAGTATAGGAGGCAGTTGGAACACTGAAGCTTTCTTT. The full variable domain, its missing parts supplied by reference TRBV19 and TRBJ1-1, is DGGITQSPKYLFRKEGQNVTLSCEQNLNHDAMYWYRQDPGQGLRLIYYSQIVNDFQKGDIAEGYSVSREKKESFPLTVTSAQKNPTAFYLCASSIGGSWNTEAFFGQGTRLTVV.